The next 10 T cell receptor beta chains were all read from a single sample in a study of T-cell reconstitution after alpha-beta-depleted transplantation in children. The TCRbeta library incorporated unique molecular identifiers. From the PCR reads, TCRdb called clonotypes with MiXCR, one entry per CDR3 protein. The sample holds about 980,000 distinct CDR3 sequences, about 29% seen once. The input for sequencing was PBMCs, mostly from graft donor cells, taken 360 days after TCRalphabeta/CD19-depleted stem cell transplant. The receptors were sampled from a boy less than two years old who had a stem cell transplant for SCID, so the T cells may come from the graft donor.

There are a few counts of this clonotype. The chain has TRBV4-2 and TRBJ2-1; D remains ambiguous. The CDR3 has 14 amino acids. The V gene's germline CDR1 is LGHNA and CDR2 YNFKEQ. V was pared by 5 bases and J by 4 bases, with 12 bases between. The CDR3 DNA is TGTGCCAGCAGCGCAAGCGACCAGTACAATGAGCAGTTCTTC. This encodes CASSASDQYNEQFF.

This clonotype was detected many times. The chain uses TRBV6-2 or TRBV6-3 and TRBJ1-1; D is unresolved. Germline lookup yields CDR1 MNHEY and CDR2 SVGEGT. The germline V and J ends were trimmed by 0 bases and 8 bases, with 7 bases remaining between them. This CDR3 has 12 amino acids. The CDR3 sequence: CASSYSGPEAFF. CDR3 DNA: TGTGCCAGCAGTTACTCCGGCCCCGAAGCTTTCTTT.

Ten or more counts support this clonotype. The chain is built from TRBV5-1 and TRBJ2-2; D is tentatively TRBD1 or TRBD2 (6 bases each). CDR3 length: 14 residues. Germline CDR1 is SGHRS and CDR2 is YFSETQ. Trimming shortened V by 4 bases and J by 5 bases, and 12 bases separated the two germline ends. DNA for the CDR3: TGCGCCAGCAGCAGGGGGGATCGGACCGGGGAGCTGTTTTTT. Amino acid sequence: CASSRGDRTGELFF.

This clonotype was seen a few times. The rearrangement joins TRBV5-1 to TRBJ1-1; no clear D gene. Germline-derived CDR1 and CDR2 are SGHRS and YFSETQ. CDR3 length: 14 amino acids. V dropped 0 bases and J dropped 0 bases, with 6 bases sitting between them. The CDR3 DNA reads as TGCGCCAGCAGCTTGGCCGTGGTGAACACTGAAGCTTTCTTT. This codes for CASSLAVVNTEAFF.

In regard to this clonotype: The missing conserved phenylalanine or tryptophan at the end of this CDR3 makes a read error likely. CDR3 sequence reads: CATSRDGGPEQYC. The CDR3 nucleotides are TGTGCCACCAGCAGAGATGGGGGTCCCGAGCAGTACTGC. The rearrangement links TRBV15 to TRBJ2-7; D might be TRBD1 or TRBD2, each matching 5 bases. CDR3 length: 13 amino acids. Between the trimmed V and J ends, which lost 0 bases and 6 bases, there was a span of 9 bases. Per the germline V gene, CDR1 is LNHNV and CDR2 is YYDKDF (reference sequence).

This clonotype was recorded a few times. The gene calls are TRBV5-1 and TRBJ2-3; unclear D gene. The CDR3 loop spans 15 amino acids. Trimming left V 0 bases short and J 2 bases short, with 10 bases between. From germline, CDR1 is SGHRS and CDR2 YFSETQ. CDR3 nucleotide sequence: TGCGCCAGCAGCTTGGACGGCTACGACACAGATACGCAGTATTTT. It specifies CASSLDGYDTDTQYF.

This clonotype was observed a single time. This rearrangement joins TRBV30 to TRBJ2-5; 7 bases are shared with TRBD1. This CDR3 is 13 amino acids long. The germline gives CDR1 GTSNPN, CDR2 SVGIG (reference sequence). V dropped 3 bases and J dropped 5; count of bases not matched to a gene: 6. The CDR3 here is CAWSRQGTETQYF. The CDR3 DNA reads TGTGCCTGGAGCCGACAGGGTACCGAGACCCAGTACTTC.

This chain connects TRBV7-2 to TRBJ2-3; the D gene is possibly TRBD2 (5 bases). The CDR3 is 15 amino acids. Germline loops: CDR1 SGHTA, CDR2 FQGNSA. V was shortened by 5 bases and J by 0 bases, with 12 bases between the two germline ends. In DNA form, the CDR3 reads TGTGCCAGCAGCCCGGGCGGGCGAAGCACAGATACGCAGTATTTT. It translates to CASSPGGRSTDTQYF.

This clonotype came up a few times. The chain uses TRBV3-1 and TRBJ2-4, with D hard to call. The germline V gene encodes CDR1 LGHDT and CDR2 YNNKEL (reference sequence). V lost 0 bases to trimming and J lost 3 bases, with 3 bases between them. The CDR3 sequence is 13 residues long. In DNA form, the CDR3 reads TGTGCCAGCAGCCAAGATGGCAAAAACATTCAGTACTTC. Its protein product is CASSQDGKNIQYF. The whole variable domain, remainder taken from reference TRBV3-1 and TRBJ2-4, is DTAVSQTPKYLVTQMGNDKSIKCEQNLGHDTMYWYKQDSKKFLKIMFSYNNKELIINETVPNRFSPKSPDKAHLNLHINSLELGDSAVYFCASSQDGKNIQYFGAGTRLSVL.

The chain is built from TRBV5-1 and TRBJ1-5; 7 positions agree with TRBD1. The V segment lost 4 bases and the J segment 4 bases; nucleotides outside the gene matches: 8. CDR3 length equals 15 residues. From germline, CDR1 is SGHRS and CDR2 YFSETQ. In DNA form, the CDR3 reads TGCGCCAGCAGCAAGGGGACAGCCTTAAATCAGCCCCAGCATTTT. This sequence encodes CASSKGTALNQPQHF.